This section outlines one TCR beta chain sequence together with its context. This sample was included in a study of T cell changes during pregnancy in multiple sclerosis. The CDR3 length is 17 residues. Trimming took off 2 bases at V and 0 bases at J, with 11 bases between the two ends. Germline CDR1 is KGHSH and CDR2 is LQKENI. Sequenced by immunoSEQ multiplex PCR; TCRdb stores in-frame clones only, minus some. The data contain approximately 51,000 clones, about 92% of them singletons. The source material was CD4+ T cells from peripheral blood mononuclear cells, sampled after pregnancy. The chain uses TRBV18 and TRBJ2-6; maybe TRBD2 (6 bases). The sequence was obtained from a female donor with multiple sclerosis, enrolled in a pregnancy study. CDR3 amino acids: CASSPGTGDSGANVLTF. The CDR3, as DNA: TGTGCCAGCTCACCAGGAACGGGGGACTCTGGGGCCAACGTCCTGACTTTC.